This T cell receptor beta chain was observed in a study of T cell changes during pregnancy in multiple sclerosis (dated by TCRdb to between 2019 and 2020). Concerning the study at large: The study examined how the T cell repertoire changed over the course of pregnancy in women with multiple sclerosis.

Library preparation used the immunoSEQ multiplex PCR assay. TCRdb took over this immuneACCESS table, retaining in-frame rearrangements with V and J assigned. Such tables are incomplete; in checked studies, under half of the missing clones stem from an unresolved V gene, and the remainder is unexplained. For this sample the table gives about 64,000 clones, of which around 97% were detected only once. The ten largest clonotypes hold 2% to 2.5% of the sample. With respect to this clone: Its antigen is still unknown. Base qualities are not provided; no much larger clone lies one nucleotide away.

The TCR sequence derives from a female donor with multiple sclerosis, enrolled in a pregnancy study. Source: CD8+ T cells from peripheral blood mononuclear cells, taken after pregnancy.

The DNA reads as follows: TGCGCCAGCAGCTTGGGTCCGCAGGCTGGCTACACCTTC. Translated, it reads CASSLGPQAGYTF. The chain links TRBV5-1 with TRBJ1-2, with no reliable assignment of the D segment. V loses 0 bases, J loses 7 bases, and the germline ends lie 10 bases apart. Per the germline V gene, SGHRS is the CDR1 and YFSETQ is the CDR2. Taken from cysteine to phenylalanine, the CDR3 has 13 residues. Just CDR3 DNA is preserved here, 39 bases in frame from base 1.